What follows are 27 T cell receptor beta chains derived from one specimen sequenced in a study of metastatic and nonmetastatic thyroid tumors (dated by TCRdb to the early 2020s). None of the patients had been given any treatment before thyroid surgery. Libraries were built with PCR. The listed sequencing device is Illumina HiSeq 4000. The public reads were quality trimmed at Q25 with fastp and then assembled into clones with MiXCR by TCRdb, keeping productive beta chains. Counted in this sample were some 40,000 clones; approximately 25% of them appeared once. Roughly 14% of the sample comes from the top ten. The specimen sequenced was tumor tissue. These receptors came from a female donor with papillary thyroid cancer or a benign thyroid nodule (not recorded which). Some clones in this sample may be carry-over from other donors' samples.

The chain carries TRBV5-1 and TRBJ2-7; D may be TRBD2 (5 bases). The CDR3 is 11 amino acids. Germline CDR1 SGHRS, CDR2 YFSETQ. The V end lost 3 bases, the J end lost 5 bases, and 6 bases lay between the germline ends. The CDR3 nucleotides are TGCGCCAGCAGCTCGGAGGACGAGCAGTACTTC. Encoded protein: CASSSEDEQYF.

This clone was detected only a few times. The gene calls are TRBV12-3 or TRBV12-4 and TRBJ2-2; weak D call: TRBD1 (6 bases). V was clipped by 7 bases and J by 3 bases, with 12 bases between them. The CDR3 spans 14 residues. The CDR3 spells CASTMGADTGELFF. In nucleotides, the CDR3 is TGTGCCAGCACCATGGGGGCCGACACCGGGGAGCTGTTTTTT.

In its sample, this clone was seen many times. This chain joins TRBV7-9 and TRBJ1-5; D is ambiguous. The length of the CDR3 is 13 residues. The V end was cut by 6 bases, the J end by 0 bases, with 6 bases between. CDR1 is SEHNR, CDR2 FQNEAQ, per germline (reference sequence). The chain's CDR3 is CASRQDSNQPQHF. The CDR3 nucleotides are TGTGCCAGCAGGCAGGATAGCAATCAGCCCCAGCATTTT. Full variable domain (rest looked up from reference TRBV7-9 and TRBJ1-5): DTGVSQNPRHKITKRGQNVTFRCDPISEHNRLYWYRQTLGQGPEFLTYFQNEAQLEKSRLLSDRFSAERPKGSFSTLEIQRTEQGDSAMYLCASRQDSNQPQHFGDGTRLSIL.

Remarks on this clone: Relative to the germline gene, one junction end is altered; a read error may explain this. The genes are TRBV6-1 and TRBJ2-6; no firm D call. CDR1 is MNHNS, CDR2 SASEGT, per germline. The CDR3 has 17 residues. CDR3 amino acids: CASIEFPKASGANVLTF. For the CDR3, the DNA is TGTGCCAGCATTGAATTCCCAAAGGCCTCTGGGGCCAACGTCCTGACTTTC.

The J gene is TRBJ2-7, the V gene TRBV2; D is possibly TRBD1 (5 bases). Germline CDR1 is SNHLY and CDR2 is FYNNEI. Trimming stripped 4 bases from V and 2 bases from J, with 9 bases between. This CDR3 is 13 amino acids long. CDR3 DNA sequence: TGTGCCAGCAGTGCGACAGAGACCTACGAGCAGTACTTC. Its protein is CASSATETYEQYF.

V gene TRBV2 combines with J gene TRBJ2-2; 7 bases match TRBD1. CDR3 length: 14 residues. CDR1 SNHLY and CDR2 FYNNEI come from the germline V gene. J was trimmed by 6 bases and V by 5 bases; bases with no gene match: 6. The CDR3 reads CASSSQGSAGELFF. The CDR3 coding sequence is TGTGCCAGCAGTTCACAGGGGAGCGCCGGGGAGCTGTTTTTT.

CDR3 sequence reads: CASSPDRSYEQYF. The DNA of the CDR3 is TGTGCCAGTAGTCCGGACAGGTCCTACGAGCAGTACTTC. The rearrangement uses TRBV19 and TRBJ2-7; 7 bases align to TRBD1. This CDR3 is built from 13 residues. The ends lost 5 bases at V and 1 base at J; junction bases unmatched: 2. The germline CDR1 and CDR2 sequences are LNHDA and SQIVND (reference sequence).

This chain connects TRBV5-1 to TRBJ1-2; D perhaps matches TRBD1 (5 bases). CDR3 length: 15 amino acids. Trimming stripped 3 bases from V and 7 bases from J, with 19 bases between. Germline-derived CDR1 and CDR2 are SGHRS and YFSETQ. The CDR3 spells CASSSDPGTAGGYTF. Written as DNA, the CDR3 is TGCGCCAGCAGCTCTGACCCGGGGACGGCGGGTGGCTACACCTTC.

This clone was observed at least ten times. This chain uses TRBV15 with TRBJ2-1; D perhaps matches TRBD2 (6 bases). The germline CDR1 and CDR2 sequences are LNHNV and YYDKDF (reference sequence). V lost 5 bases, J lost 1 base, and 12 bases lay in between. There are 15 residues in the CDR3. CDR3 protein: CATSRRDGSYNEQFF. In DNA, the CDR3 is TGTGCCACCAGCCGGCGGGACGGGTCCTACAATGAGCAGTTCTTC.

This clone was picked up many times. The rearrangement uses TRBV20-1 and TRBJ2-4; TRBD2 agrees at 13 bases. After removal of 3 bases from V and 6 bases from J, the junction contained 11 bases not matched to a gene. The length of the CDR3 is 17 residues. Germline-derived CDR1 and CDR2 are DFQATT and SNEGSKA (reference sequence). The CDR3 DNA follows: TGCAGTGCTAGCAGACAACTAGCGGGGGGGCTTGGAAACATTCAGTACTTC. This gives the protein CSASRQLAGGLGNIQYF.

The chain joins TRBV11-2 to TRBJ2-7, with TRBD2 as a possible D gene (5 bases). CDR1 is SGHAT and CDR2 is FQNNGV in the germline V gene. The CDR3 extends over 13 amino acids. Trimming stripped 5 bases from V and 2 bases from J, with 10 bases between. In DNA, the CDR3 is TGTGCCAGCAGCCCTCCGGGAACCTACGAGCAGTACTTC. Translating it yields CASSPPGTYEQYF.

The chain carries TRBV3-1 and TRBJ1-3; D remains unclear. With 0 bases removed from V and 3 bases from J, the gap between germline ends came to 12 bases. This CDR3 is built from 16 residues. Germline loops: CDR1 LGHDT, CDR2 YNNKEL (reference sequence). The CDR3 loop is CASSQDSFASGNTIYF. CDR3 sequence (DNA): TGTGCCAGCAGCCAAGACAGCTTCGCAAGTGGAAACACCATATATTTT.

The rearrangement uses TRBV2 and TRBJ1-6, with a weak D call TRBD1 (6 bases). The CDR3 is made up of 15 amino acids. Germline V CDR1 and CDR2: SNHLY, FYNNEI. V was shortened by 4 bases and J by 8 bases, with 15 bases between the two germline ends. This chain's CDR3 is CASSADGRGHSPLHF. DNA for the CDR3: TGTGCCAGCAGTGCGGATGGCAGGGGCCATTCACCCCTCCACTTT.

This clone was counted a few times. The gene calls are TRBV5-1 and TRBJ2-2; D is unresolved. Germline CDR1 and CDR2: SGHRS and YFSETQ. V was trimmed by 0 bases and J by 6 bases, leaving 12 bases between them. This CDR3 region has 15 residues. As DNA, the CDR3 is TGCGCCAGCAGCTTGGATTCGGGCTACGCCGGGGAGCTGTTTTTT. Translated, it gives CASSLDSGYAGELFF.

The DNA of the CDR3 is TGTGCCAGCAGCTTTACTGTGAGATCAAGCGGGGAGCTGTTTTTT. Translation: CASSFTVRSSGELFF. V usage is TRBV11-2 and J usage is TRBJ2-2; no definite D call. Trimming cost V 3 bases and J 7 bases, with 15 bases left between them. The germline CDR1 and CDR2 sequences are SGHAT and FQNNGV. The CDR3 extends over 15 amino acids.

This clone has ten or more counts. The rearrangement links TRBV29-1 to TRBJ2-7; D might be TRBD1 (7 bases). V lost 7 bases, J lost 4 bases, and 11 bases lay in between. CDR1 SQVTM and CDR2 ANQGSEA come from the germline V gene. This CDR3 is 11 amino acids long. CDR3 in amino acids: CSGGDSYEQYF. CDR3 DNA sequence: TGCAGCGGCGGGGACAGTTACGAGCAGTACTTC.

This clone was detected a few times. The CDR3 sequence is CASSIAGSGELFF. The CDR3 coding sequence is TGTGCCAGTAGTATAGCGGGGTCCGGGGAGCTGTTTTTT. This rearrangement joins TRBV19 to TRBJ2-2; possible D gene TRBD2, 5 bases. The CDR3 consists of 13 residues. The V end lost 1 base, the J end lost 6 bases, and 6 bases lay between the germline ends. CDR1 is LNHDA and CDR2 is SQIVND in the germline V gene (reference sequence).

This clone was detected only a few times. The chain uses TRBV12-3 or TRBV12-4 and TRBJ1-5; D is ambiguous. Trimming took off 6 bases at V and 4 bases at J, with 7 bases between the two ends. The CDR3 spans 12 residues. CDR3 amino acids: CASRYGNQPQHF. The CDR3 nucleotides are TGTGCCAGCAGGTATGGGAATCAGCCCCAGCATTTT.

This clone was counted ten times or more. This chain links TRBV5-6 with TRBJ2-4; a possible D gene is TRBD1 (6 bases). Trimming pared 3 bases from V and 0 bases from J, leaving 22 bases between. The V gene's germline CDR1 is SGHDT and CDR2 YYEEEE. The CDR3 totals 19 residues. The CDR3 DNA is TGTGCCAGCAGCTCGACCGGGACCACAGGGATCTTAGCCAAAAACATTCAGTACTTC. This sequence encodes CASSSTGTTGILAKNIQYF.

CDR3 nucleotides: TGCAGTGCTAGGCCCTCTAGCGAGTCCTTCTACGAGCAGTACTTC. This gives the protein CSARPSSESFYEQYF. The chain employs TRBV20-1 and TRBJ2-7; weak D call: TRBD2 (6 bases). The germline gives CDR1 DFQATT, CDR2 SNEGSKA (reference sequence). This CDR3 region has 15 residues. Trimming removed 3 bases at V and 3 bases at J, with 18 bases between.

This chain links TRBV28 with TRBJ1-5, with D hard to call. CDR1 and CDR2 from the germline V gene are MDHEN and SYDVKM. This CDR3 has 13 residues. Trimming took 3 bases from V and 4 from J, leaving 7 bases between them. CDR3 nucleotide sequence: TGTGCCAGCAGTTTCGGAGGGAATCAGCCCCAGCATTTT. It yields the protein CASSFGGNQPQHF.

At least ten counts were recorded for this clone. The chain employs TRBV27 and TRBJ2-7; 7 bases match TRBD2. V lost 5 bases, J lost 3 bases, and 10 bases stayed unmatched. The CDR3 runs to 15 residues. Germline V lookup: CDR1 MNHEY, CDR2 SMNVEV (reference sequence). CDR3 loop: CASSPTGRPNYEQYF. The CDR3 DNA reads TGTGCCAGCAGTCCAACCGGGAGGCCTAACTACGAGCAGTACTTC.

This clone was seen at least ten times. The genes are TRBV9 and TRBJ2-7; D is possibly TRBD1 (6 bases). Germline CDR1 and CDR2: SGDLS and YYNGEE. Trimming shortened V by 0 bases and J by 6 bases, and 16 bases separated the two germline ends. The CDR3 is made up of 15 amino acids. The CDR3, as DNA: TGTGCCAGCAGCGTAGATTTCCAGGGGCTGGGCGAGCAGTACTTC. Translation: CASSVDFQGLGEQYF.

The chain employs TRBV6-1 and TRBJ1-1, with 8 positions matching TRBD1. This CDR3 has 15 amino acids. Germline V CDR1 and CDR2: MNHNS, SASEGT. Trimming at V came to 3 bases and at J to 3 bases, leaving 6 bases not matched to a gene. The chain's CDR3 is CASSDFPTGDTEAFF. DNA of the CDR3: TGTGCCAGCAGTGACTTCCCGACAGGGGACACTGAAGCTTTCTTT.

The table lists this clone with a few counts. This clone may be a read error of a much larger clone one base away. The J gene is TRBJ2-3, the V gene TRBV6-4; tentative D call: TRBD2 (6 bases). Germline CDR1 reads MRHNA; CDR2 reads SNTAGT. This CDR3 is 16 amino acids long. The V end lost 2 bases, the J end lost 2 bases, and 14 bases lay between the germline ends. The CDR3 nucleotides read TGTGCCAGCAGTGACGAGGCGGGGTGGCCCACAGATACGCAGTATTTT. As protein: CASSDEAGWPTDTQYF.

This clone is labeled large. The rearrangement links TRBV12-3 or TRBV12-4 to TRBJ2-7, with a possible D match to TRBD1 (6 bases). The CDR3 has 13 amino acids. The V and J ends lost 5 bases and 3 bases respectively, with 11 bases between them. CDR3 in DNA: TGTGCCAGCAGTCAGGGGTGGCTCTACGAGCAGTACTTC. This sequence encodes CASSQGWLYEQYF.

This clone was counted a few times. This rearrangement joins TRBV10-2 to TRBJ2-7; D perhaps matches TRBD1 (6 bases). The length of the CDR3 is 13 residues. Germline V gives CDR1 WSHSY, CDR2 SAAADI. V gave up 10 bases and J gave up 5 bases, with 18 bases separating them. CDR3 sequence: CATTTGTRNEQYF. The CDR3 DNA follows: TGCGCCACCACAACAGGGACGAGGAACGAGCAGTACTTC.